These 10 T cell receptor beta chains came from one sample sequenced in a study of T-cell reconstitution after alpha-beta-depleted transplantation in children. TCRbeta library construction was performed incorporating unique molecular identifiers. A single record per CDR3 protein comes from TCRdb applying MiXCR to the PCR reads. The table records roughly 300,000 distinct CDR3 sequences, 9.9% of them present only once. The source material was PBMCs from the stem cell graft donor, sampled from the stem cell graft. The source of these receptors is a human donor who donated a stem cell graft to a child with SCID.

The chain joins TRBV7-2 to TRBJ2-7, with 7 bases identical to TRBD1. This CDR3 spans 15 amino acids. V was pared by 1 base and J by 4 bases, with 7 bases of the junction left unmatched. The germline gives CDR1 SGHTA, CDR2 FQGNSA. CDR3 in amino acids: CASSLEGAETYEQYF. As DNA, the CDR3 is TGTGCCAGCAGCTTAGAGGGGGCAGAAACATACGAGCAGTACTTC.

This clonotype was observed many times. The chain recombines TRBV5-5 with TRBJ2-7; 7 nucleotides align to TRBD1. The CDR3 loop spans 15 amino acids. V lost 5 bases and J lost 3; bases outside the gene matches: 11. Per the germline V gene, CDR1 is SGHKS and CDR2 is YYEKEE (reference sequence). CDR3 sequence reads: CASSWTQGSNYEQYF. Written as DNA, the CDR3 is TGTGCCAGCAGTTGGACACAGGGGAGCAACTACGAGCAGTACTTC.

This clonotype was counted ten times or more. The chain recombines TRBV10-3 with TRBJ2-2, with D tentatively TRBD2 (6 bases). With 8 bases removed from V and 0 bases from J, the gap between germline ends came to 10 bases. CDR1 is ENHRY, CDR2 SYGVKD, per germline. The CDR3 totals 14 residues. The CDR3 sequence is CAIGRGANTGELFF. The CDR3 DNA reads TGTGCCATCGGGCGGGGCGCGAACACCGGGGAGCTGTTTTTT.

This clonotype was recorded a few times. This chain uses TRBV5-1 with TRBJ2-1; 8 bases are shared with TRBD1. The germline CDR1 and CDR2 sequences are SGHRS and YFSETQ. V shed 4 bases, J shed 4 bases, and the junction held 10 bases outside the gene matches. The CDR3 consists of 16 residues. CDR3 protein: CASSPALDRAYNEQFF. For the CDR3, the DNA is TGCGCCAGCAGCCCCGCCTTGGACAGGGCGTACAATGAGCAGTTCTTC.

The chain employs TRBV20-1 and TRBJ2-3, with D possibly being TRBD1 (6 bases). V was clipped by 1 base and J by 2 bases, with 7 bases between them. The CDR3 loop spans 13 amino acids. In germline, CDR1 is DFQATT, CDR2 SNEGSKA (reference sequence). CDR3 coding DNA: TGCAGTGCTAGAGGGGACAACACAGATACGCAGTATTTT. Protein sequence: CSARGDNTDTQYF.

This clonotype has a handful of counts. The V gene is TRBV3-1, the J gene TRBJ2-1, with a tentative D call TRBD2 (6 bases). The V gene's germline CDR1 is LGHDT and CDR2 YNNKEL (reference sequence). The CDR3 consists of 15 residues. Trimming cost V 5 bases and J 4 bases, with 15 bases left between them. DNA for the CDR3: TGTGCCAGCAGCTTGGCCGGGACTGTTTACAATGAGCAGTTCTTC. It is translated as CASSLAGTVYNEQFF.

This clonotype was seen more than once but under ten times. This chain uses TRBV7-9 with TRBJ2-7; 7 bases are a match to TRBD1. The CDR3 is made up of 15 amino acids. V lost 6 bases and J lost 3; bases outside the gene matches: 11. The germline V gene has CDR1 SEHNR and CDR2 FQNEAQ (reference sequence). In DNA, the CDR3 is TGTGCCAGCAGAACCGGGACAGAGGTTCACTACGAGCAGTACTTC. Residues: CASRTGTEVHYEQYF.

This sequence joins TRBV14 and TRBJ2-1; 10 bases map to TRBD2. The J segment lost 7 bases and the V segment lost 4 bases, leaving 4 bases of the junction unmatched. The CDR3 length is 14 residues. Germline V gene lookup returns CDR1 SGHDN and CDR2 FVKESK. The CDR3 loop reads CASSRLAGINEQFF. CDR3 bases: TGTGCCAGCAGCCGACTAGCGGGTATAAATGAGCAGTTCTTC. The variable domain in full, completed from reference TRBV14 and TRBJ2-1, reads EAGVTQFPSHSVIEKGQTVTLRCDPISGHDNLYWYRRVMGKEIKFLLHFVKESKQDESGMPNNRFLAERTGGTYSTLKVQPAELEDSGVYFCASSRLAGINEQFFGPGTRLTVL.

This chain links TRBV7-2 with TRBJ1-5, with D possibly matching TRBD1 (5 bases). V lost 1 base and J lost 4, with 14 bases in between. The CDR3 sequence is 16 residues long. CDR1 and CDR2 from the germline V gene are SGHTA and FQGNSA. CDR3 in amino acids: CASSLGNGGRNQPQHF. The CDR3 region has the DNA TGTGCCAGCAGCTTAGGGAACGGGGGTCGGAATCAGCCCCAGCATTTT.

V gene TRBV4-2 combines with J gene TRBJ1-4, with 9 bases that match TRBD1. Germline CDR1 reads LGHNA; CDR2 reads YNFKEQ. The V gene end was trimmed by 3 bases and the J gene end by 8 bases; junction bases not matched to a gene: 22. This CDR3 has 20 residues. CDR3 region: CASSQDGTGRFVSRAEKLFF. In DNA form, the CDR3 reads TGTGCCAGCAGCCAGGACGGGACAGGGCGTTTTGTATCTAGGGCGGAAAAACTGTTTTTT.